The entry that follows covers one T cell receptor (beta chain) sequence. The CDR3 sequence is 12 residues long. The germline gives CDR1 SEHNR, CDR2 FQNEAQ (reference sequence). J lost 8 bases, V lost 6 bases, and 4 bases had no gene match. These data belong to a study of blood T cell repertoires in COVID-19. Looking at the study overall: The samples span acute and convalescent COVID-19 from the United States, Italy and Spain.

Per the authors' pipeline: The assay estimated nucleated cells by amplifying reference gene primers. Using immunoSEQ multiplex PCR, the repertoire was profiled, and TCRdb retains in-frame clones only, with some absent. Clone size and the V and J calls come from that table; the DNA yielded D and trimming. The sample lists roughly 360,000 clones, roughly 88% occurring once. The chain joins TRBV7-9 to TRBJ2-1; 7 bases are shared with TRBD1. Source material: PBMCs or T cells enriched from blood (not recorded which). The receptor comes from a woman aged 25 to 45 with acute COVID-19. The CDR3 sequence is CASRYRGDEQFF. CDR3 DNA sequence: TGTGCCAGCAGATACAGGGGAGATGAGCAGTTCTTC.